This TCR beta chain was sequenced during a study of CD8+ T cells in alopecia areata. Background on the study: The study gave treated patients oral tofacitinib at 5 to 10 mg twice daily. Using the percentage of affected scalp area, treated patients' severity was scored.

This CDR3 is 18 amino acids long. Trimming at V came to 4 bases and at J to 6 bases, leaving 12 bases not matched to a gene. In germline, CDR1 is SNHLY, CDR2 FYNNEI. Regarding the study as a whole: Patients displayed less clarity in TCR sharing than mice, a finding possibly related to HLA.

Treatment defined: oral pan-JAK inhibitor, 5-10 mg twice daily. Regarding this clone: Its antigen remains unidentified.

Following extraction, RNA underwent reverse transcription to cDNA, which served as the sequencing template. Profiled with immunoSEQ multiplex PCR; TCRdb holds only in-frame clones, not every one. There are 200,000 to 250,000 clones in the sample; around 65% occur only once, and 4% to 5% lies in the top ten. The chain uses TRBV2 and TRBJ2-6, with 10 bases aligning to TRBD1. This TCR was recovered from a human donor with alopecia areata. Sequenced material: CD4+ T cells sorted from blood, taken at week 4, from a patient treated with tofacitinib. The CDR3 DNA follows: TGTGCCAGCAGTGCCTTGGCCCCCGGGACAGGGGAGGCCAACGTCCTGACTTTC. It codes for CASSALAPGTGEANVLTF.